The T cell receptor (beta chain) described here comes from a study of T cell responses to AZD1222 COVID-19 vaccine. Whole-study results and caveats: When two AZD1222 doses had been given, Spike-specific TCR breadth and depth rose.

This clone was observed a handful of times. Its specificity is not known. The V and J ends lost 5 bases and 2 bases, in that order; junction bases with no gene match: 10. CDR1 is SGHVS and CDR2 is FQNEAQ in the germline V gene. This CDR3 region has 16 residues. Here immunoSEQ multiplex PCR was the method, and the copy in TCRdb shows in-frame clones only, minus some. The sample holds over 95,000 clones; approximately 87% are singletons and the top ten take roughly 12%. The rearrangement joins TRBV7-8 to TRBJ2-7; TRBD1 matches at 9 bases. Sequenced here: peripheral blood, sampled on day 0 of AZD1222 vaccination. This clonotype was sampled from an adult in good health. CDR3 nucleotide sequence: TGTGCCAGCAGCCCATACCCGGGACAGGGTCCCTACGAGCAGTACTTC. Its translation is CASSPYPGQGPYEQYF.